A single sample is the source of the 16 T cell receptor beta chains below, sequenced in a study of fetal regulatory T cell absence and autoimmunity. The table came from immunoSEQ multiplex PCR; TCRdb's copy has only in-frame clones and leaves some out. Of about 95,000 clones in the sample, 55% to 75% were seen once. The specimen sequenced was pancreas tissue. Source of these receptors: a male donor with IPEX syndrome.

The V gene is TRBV9, the J gene TRBJ2-3; D is perhaps TRBD2 (6 bases). The CDR3 spans 15 residues. With 0 bases removed from V and 0 bases from J, the gap between germline ends came to 8 bases. Germline V lookup: CDR1 SGDLS, CDR2 YYNGEE. The CDR3 DNA follows: TGTGCCAGCAGCGTAGCGGGGGACAGCACAGATACGCAGTATTTT. It specifies CASSVAGDSTDTQYF.

The V gene is TRBV27, the J gene TRBJ2-7, with TRBD2 matching over 8 bases. V shed 5 bases and J 4 bases; nucleotides not matched to a gene: 7. The CDR3 loop spans 14 amino acids. Germline-derived CDR1 and CDR2 are MNHEY and SMNVEV (reference sequence). This chain's CDR3 is CASSRGTRGYEQYF. As DNA, the CDR3 is TGTGCCAGCAGTCGTGGGACTAGAGGGTACGAGCAGTACTTC.

V gene TRBV30 combines with J gene TRBJ1-2; 8 bases are a match to TRBD1. This CDR3 comprises 13 residues. V dropped 0 bases and J dropped 5; count of bases not matched to a gene: 2. Germline V gene data show CDR1 as GTSNPN and CDR2 as SVGIG (reference sequence). The CDR3: CAWSVQGGYGYTF. Written as DNA, the CDR3 is TGTGCCTGGAGTGTACAGGGGGGGTATGGCTACACCTTC.

This clone was detected only a few times. The chain links TRBV5-1 to TRBJ2-7, with D possibly being TRBD1 (5 bases). Looked up from germline, CDR1 is SGHRS and CDR2 is YFSETQ. The CDR3 has 16 amino acids. V was trimmed by 4 bases and J by 0 bases, leaving 17 bases between them. The CDR3 DNA sequence: TGCGCCAGCAGCCCCGACAGCTATTACATCTCCTACGAGCAGTACTTC. Its translation is CASSPDSYYISYEQYF. Based on the CDR3 plus reference TRBV5-1 and TRBJ2-7, the full variable domain is KAGVTQTPRYLIKTRGQQVTLSCSPISGHRSVSWYQQTPGQGLQFLFEYFSETQRNKGNFPGRFSGRQFSNSRSEMNVSTLELGDSALYLCASSPDSYYISYEQYFGPGTRLTVT.

This clone was seen a handful of times. The V gene is TRBV6-5, the J gene TRBJ2-7, with 7 bases that match TRBD1. The CDR3 runs to 12 residues. Trimming cost V 6 bases and J 6 bases; bases outside gene matches: 5. CDR1 and CDR2 from the germline V gene are MNHEY and SVGAGI. Here the CDR3 reads CASSRTGCEQYF. In nucleotides, the CDR3 is TGTGCCAGCAGCAGGACAGGATGCGAGCAGTACTTC.

This chain links TRBV10-3 with TRBJ2-3; 8 positions agree with TRBD2. The CDR3 extends over 16 amino acids. The germline CDR1 and CDR2 sequences are ENHRY and SYGVKD. Losses at the gene ends were 2 bases for V and 0 bases for J; bases not matched to a gene: 4. The CDR3 here is CAISEERGPSTDTQYF. Here the CDR3 DNA reads TGTGCCATCAGTGAGGAGCGGGGGCCGAGCACAGATACGCAGTATTTT.

The J gene is TRBJ1-2, the V gene TRBV6-6, with D possibly TRBD1 on 6 matching bases. The V gene's germline CDR1 is MNHNY and CDR2 SVGAGI (reference sequence). This CDR3 is built from 13 residues. V was trimmed by 0 bases and J by 8 bases, leaving 10 bases between them. The CDR3 coding sequence is TGTGCCAGCAGTTACTCGAAGGGGGGAGGCTACACCTTC. It encodes CASSYSKGGGYTF.

CDR3 residues: CAWTTGGGADTQYF. The CDR3 DNA reads TGTGCCTGGACTACCGGGGGGGGTGCAGATACGCAGTATTTT. The chain recombines TRBV30 with TRBJ2-3; 8 nucleotides align to TRBD2. The ends lost 4 bases at V and 4 bases at J; junction bases unmatched: 7. This CDR3 comprises 14 residues. Germline V gene lookup returns CDR1 GTSNPN and CDR2 SVGIG (reference sequence).

The chain combines TRBV6-1 with TRBJ2-5; 7 nucleotides line up with TRBD2. CDR1 is MNHNS, CDR2 SASEGT, per germline. V was clipped by 4 bases and J by 5 bases; unmatched bases: 10. CDR3 size: 15 residues. CDR3 sequence: CASSAPHTSAETQYF. The CDR3 nucleotides read TGTGCCAGCAGTGCGCCGCATACTAGCGCGGAGACCCAGTACTTC.

This sequence joins TRBV19 and TRBJ1-2, with 8 bases identical to TRBD1. The CDR3 is 14 amino acids. Germline-derived CDR1 and CDR2 are LNHDA and SQIVND (reference sequence). The ends lost 5 bases at V and 6 bases at J; junction bases unmatched: 8. In DNA form, the CDR3 reads TGTGCCAGTAGTTTTAATTCGGACAGGGATGGCTACACCTTC. Translated, it gives CASSFNSDRDGYTF.

This clone was seen a single time. In DNA, the CDR3 is TGCAGCGTTGGACAGGGGGGACTAGCCAAAAACATTCAGTACTTC. Translating gives CSVGQGGLAKNIQYF. This chain uses TRBV29-1 with TRBJ2-4; 9 bases match TRBD1. The CDR3 has 15 residues. The ends lost 4 bases at V and 0 bases at J; junction bases unmatched: 4. The germline V gene encodes CDR1 SQVTM and CDR2 ANQGSEA. Supplemented by reference TRBV29-1 and TRBJ2-4, the full variable domain reads SAVISQKPSRDICQRGTSLTIQCQVDSQVTMMFWYRQQPGQSLTLIATANQGSEATYESGFVIDKFPISRPNLTFSTLTVSNMSPEDSSIYLCSVGQGGLAKNIQYFGAGTRLSVL.

This chain uses TRBV6-5 with TRBJ1-2, with D unresolved. Per germline, CDR1 MNHEY and CDR2 SVGAGI. The ends were cut back, 6 bases at V and 4 bases at J, with 9 bases in the middle. This CDR3 is built from 12 residues. CDR3 bases: TGTGCCAGCAGCTACGGACCCTATGGCTACACCTTC. The encoded protein is CASSYGPYGYTF.

Notes on this clone: Within the sample, other DNA sequences also encode this same CDR3. This sequence joins TRBV9 and TRBJ2-7; 7 bases fit TRBD2. Germline V CDR1 and CDR2: SGDLS, YYNGEE. The V and J ends lost 0 bases and 0 bases, in that order; junction bases with no gene match: 3. The CDR3 spans 15 residues. The CDR3 sequence: CASSVGGGTSYEQYF. DNA of the CDR3: TGTGCCAGCAGCGTAGGCGGGGGTACCTCCTACGAGCAGTACTTC. Based on the CDR3 plus reference TRBV9 and TRBJ2-7, the full variable domain is DSGVTQTPKHLITATGQRVTLRCSPRSGDLSVYWYQQSLDQGLQFLIQYYNGEERAKGNILERFSAQQFPDLHSELNLSSLELGDSALYFCASSVGGGTSYEQYFGPGTRLTVT.

This chain links TRBV6-1 with TRBJ1-2; 8 nucleotides match TRBD1. The J segment lost 5 bases and the V segment lost 8 bases, leaving 10 bases of the junction unmatched. This CDR3 spans 14 amino acids. Germline-derived CDR1 and CDR2 are MNHNS and SASEGT. In DNA, the CDR3 is TGTGCCAGCGTGTGGACAGGGAAGGAATATGGCTACACCTTC. This codes for CASVWTGKEYGYTF.

The V call is TRBV11-1, the J call TRBJ1-2; perhaps TRBD1 as D (5 bases). The CDR3 has 12 amino acids. The germline CDR1 and CDR2 sequences are SGHAT and FQDESV (reference sequence). V lost 5 bases and J lost 8, with 12 bases in between. CDR3 coding DNA: TGTGCCAGCAGCCAAGGGGCTGGGGGCTACACCTTC. Its translation is CASSQGAGGYTF.

This clone was counted a few times. CDR3 in DNA: TGTGCCAGTAGTATAACTGGGGGCCGAAACAATCAGCCCCAGCATTTT. Protein product: CASSITGGRNNQPQHF. The V and J genes are TRBV19 and TRBJ1-5, with D possibly TRBD1 on 6 matching bases. Germline V gene lookup returns CDR1 LNHDA and CDR2 SQIVND (reference sequence). V shed 2 bases and J shed 3 bases, with 14 bases lying between them. CDR3 length: 16 amino acids.